This is a list of T cell receptor beta chains from one sample in a study of cytotoxic CD8 clonotypes in ibrutinib-treated CLL. Here immunoSEQ multiplex PCR was the method, and the copy in TCRdb shows in-frame clones only, minus some. The table lists over 95,000 clones, about 50% of them singletons. The material was PBMCs, obtained after 24 months of ibrutinib treatment. These receptors were collected from a human donor with chronic lymphocytic leukemia. CDR3s include the opening cysteine and the closing phenylalanine or tryptophan. A D gene is named only where the DNA matches it firmly. Clone size is given for some rows only: seen once, a few or many times, or a class if the clone is expanded.

NA,NA,TRBV13,TRBJ2-3,CASSSQVSQDTQYF,TGTGCCAGCAGCTCACAGGTTTCGCAAGATACGCAGTATTTT
TRBD1,few,TRBV7-8,TRBJ2-5,CASSLGDRAETQYF,TGTGCCAGCAGCTTAGGGGACAGGGCTGAGACCCAGTACTTC
NA,few,TRBV15,TRBJ1-4,CATSRVPAGLGEKLFF,TGTGCCACCAGCAGAGTCCCCGCAGGACTTGGTGAAAAACTGTTTTTT
NA,many,TRBV20-1,TRBJ1-2,CSARDNGLYTF,TGCAGTGCTAGAGATAACGGACTCTACACCTTC
NA,once,TRBV18,TRBJ2-1,CASSPQTGTYNEQFF,TGTGCCAGCTCACCCCAGACAGGAACCTACAATGAGCAGTTCTTC
NA,NA,TRBV9,TRBJ2-3,CASSVLSGGDTQYF,TGTGCCAGCAGCGTACTCTCGGGCGGCGATACGCAGTATTTT
NA,NA,TRBV2,TRBJ2-4,CASSERSTKNIQYF,TGTGCCAGCAGTGAACGTTCGACCAAAAACATTCAGTACTTC
NA,NA,TRBV29-1,TRBJ1-1,CSVLQDTEAFF,TGCAGCGTTTTACAGGACACTGAAGCTTTCTTT
NA,NA,TRBV5-1,TRBJ2-3,CASSLWQVGSTDTQYF,TGCGCCAGCAGCTTATGGCAGGTCGGTAGCACAGATACGCAGTATTTT
NA,NA,TRBV11-2,TRBJ1-2,CASSLAGNYGYTF,TGTGCCAGCAGCTTAGCAGGGAACTATGGCTACACCTTC
TRBD1,NA,TRBV29-1,TRBJ1-6,CSVRQGANNSPLHF,TGCAGCGTACGACAGGGGGCGAATAATTCACCCCTCCACTTT
NA,few,TRBV27,TRBJ1-1,CASSLGNTEAFF,TGTGCCAGCAGTTTAGGGAACACTGAAGCTTTCTTT
NA,NA,TRBV9,TRBJ1-2,CASSEGESPTYGYTF,TGTGCCAGCAGCGAGGGGGAGAGTCCTACATATGGCTACACCTTC
TRBD1,NA,TRBV13,TRBJ1-1,CASSTTDRVVGANTEAFF,TGTGCCAGCAGCACCACGGACAGGGTCGTCGGGGCCAACACTGAAGCTTTCTTT
NA,NA,TRBV6-5,TRBJ2-2,CASSYSFTDTGELFF,TGTGCCAGCAGTTACTCCTTTACCGACACCGGGGAGCTGTTTTTT
NA,NA,TRBV6-1,TRBJ1-2,CASTELGYYGYTF,TGTGCCAGCACCGAGCTGGGGTACTATGGCTACACCTTC
TRBD1,NA,TRBV6-1,TRBJ1-5,CASSEGDRGRALSNQPQHF,TGTGCCAGCAGTGAAGGCGACAGGGGGCGAGCATTAAGCAATCAGCCCCAGCATTTT
TRBD1,NA,TRBV25-1,TRBJ2-1,CASSGGTGAGGYNEQFF,TGTGCCAGCAGTGGCGGGACAGGGGCCGGCGGGTACAATGAGCAGTTCTTC
NA,NA,TRBV5-1,TRBJ1-4,CASSTGKGEKLFF,TGCGCCAGCTCCACAGGGAAGGGTGAAAAACTGTTTTTT
TRBD1,NA,TRBV28,TRBJ2-3,CASSSQGVGTDTQYF,TGTGCCAGCAGTTCCCAGGGGGTTGGCACAGATACGCAGTATTTT
TRBD1,NA,TRBV5-6,TRBJ1-5,CASSRGTVVHQPQHF,TGTGCCAGCAGCCGAGGGACAGTCGTCCATCAGCCCCAGCATTTT
NA,NA,TRBV7-2,TRBJ2-1,CASSLVRTSYEQFF,TGTGCCAGCAGCTTAGTAAGAACTAGCTATGAGCAGTTCTTC
TRBD2,NA,TRBV10-3,TRBJ2-5,CAISGPGLADKETQYF,TGTGCCATCAGTGGTCCGGGACTAGCGGATAAAGAGACCCAGTACTTC
NA,NA,TRBV5-1,TRBJ1-6,CASSSHMGEGNSPLHF,TGCGCCAGCAGCTCCCACATGGGAGAGGGTAATTCACCCCTCCACTTT
TRBD1,NA,TRBV6-5,TRBJ2-7,CASTAATGTDEQYF,TGTGCCAGCACCGCGGCGACAGGGACCGACGAGCAGTACTTC
NA,NA,TRBV29-1,TRBJ1-1,CSVDIGVEAFF,TGCAGCGTTGATATTGGGGTTGAAGCTTTCTTT
NA,NA,TRBV30,TRBJ2-2,CAYRRGITGELFF,TGTGCCTATAGGCGGGGAATCACCGGGGAGCTGTTTTTT
NA,NA,TRBV6-1,TRBJ1-2,CASTEFRGDGYTF,TGTGCCAGCACTGAATTCCGTGGGGATGGCTACACCTTC
NA,once,TRBV14,TRBJ2-5,CASSPYQETQYF,TGTGCCAGCAGCCCGTACCAAGAGACCCAGTACTTC
NA,few,TRBV18,TRBJ2-2,CASSPSVGELFF,TGTGCCAGCTCACCGTCGGTCGGGGAGCTGTTTTTT
NA,NA,TRBV6-6,TRBJ1-6,CASSEGNSPLHF,TGTGCCAGCAGTGAGGGCAATTCACCCCTCCACTTT
NA,NA,TRBV6-1,TRBJ1-5,CASSEWGVGNQPQHF,TGTGCCAGCAGTGAATGGGGGGTCGGCAATCAGCCCCAGCATTTT
NA,few,TRBV7-3,TRBJ2-7,CASSLGPGDSYEQYF,TGTGCCAGCAGCTTAGGTCCAGGCGACTCCTACGAGCAGTACTTC
NA,NA,TRBV30,TRBJ2-5,CAWSVVRGWAETQYF,TGTGCCTGGAGTGTAGTACGGGGTTGGGCAGAGACCCAGTACTTC
TRBD1,few,TRBV5-1,TRBJ1-3,CASSLVPGQGGQGNTIYF,TGCGCCAGCAGCTTGGTCCCCGGACAGGGCGGGCAAGGAAACACCATATATTTT
NA,NA,TRBV30,TRBJ2-1,CAWSYGYNEQFF,TGTGCCTGGAGTTATGGGTACAATGAGCAGTTCTTC
TRBD2,NA,TRBV19,TRBJ2-3,CASTPGLESDTQYF,TGTGCCAGTACTCCGGGACTAGAATCAGATACGCAGTATTTT
NA,medium-sized,TRBV9,TRBJ1-1,CASSGSNTEAFF,TGTGCCAGCAGCGGATCCAACACTGAAGCTTTCTTT
NA,NA,TRBV7-3,TRBJ2-3,CASSFGLPTDTQYF,TGTGCCAGCAGCTTTGGACTTCCCACAGATACGCAGTATTTT